This TCR beta chain was sequenced for a study of T cells expressing NK-cell markers. This CDR3 region has 16 residues. Germline values: CDR1 LNHDA, CDR2 SQIVND (reference sequence). TCRdb reprocessed the 5' RACE reads, keeping one entry per CDR3 protein, no DNA. The sample's table shows about 110,000 distinct CDR3 sequences. The origin of this receptor is a woman between 18 and 75 years old in good health. The chain employs TRBV19 and TRBJ2-1; lacking DNA, the TRBD2 call made by TCRdb goes unchecked. Sequenced material: blood T cells: a sorted CD56 or NKG2C T cell subset, CD4+ or CD8+ T cells, or bulk PBMC T cells (not recorded which). This CDR3 reads CASSIGSGLVLDEQFF.